This is a list of T cell receptor beta chains from one sample in a study of vaccination effects on CD4 cells after COVID-19. These receptors' targets are unknown. Method: immunoSEQ multiplex PCR; TCRdb's copy keeps in-frame clones and lacks some. The table records 30,000 or so clones, approximately 70% of them present only once. Here the sequenced sample was CD4+ T cells from PBMCs cultured with a peptide pool, taken before COVID-19 vaccination. These receptors all come from a human donor who had a prior SARS-CoV-2 infection. Each CDR3 is given with its conserved first and last residue. The listing skips clone size in some rows; elsewhere it reads once, few, many or a size class.

>16|TRBV7-3|-
CASSRGLDWGYNEQFF
>15|TRBV30|-
CAWSYGGESNQPQHF
>17|TRBV7-9|-
CASSQGTGGGVDTEAFF
>15|TRBV7-2|-
CASSVGIYSYNEQFF
>11|TRBV30|-
CAWMSYTEAFF
>14|TRBV5-1|-
CASSLVPSSREQFF
>15|TRBV7-9|-
CASSYGTGLGETQYF
>14|TRBV2|-
CASTKGDASGELFF
>16|TRBV6-5|-
CASSYSRIRMNTEAFF
>13|TRBV11-3|once
CASSLQGTDTQYF
>16|TRBV6-6|-
CASSYGTGGLYNEQFF
>12|TRBV4-1|-
CASSQDLSGYTF
>17|TRBV28|once
CASSLSIRPVLAYEQYF
>15|TRBV5-4|-
CASSSAQQGSYEQYF
>10|TRBV29-1|few
CSVGSEKLFF
>14|TRBV4-2|few
CASSHRGGDYGYTF
>15|TRBV7-2|-
CASSFAGGQADTQYF
>13|TRBV19|-
CASSLSSGNTIYF
>17|TRBV7-6|-
CASSLGVGYSSYNEQFF
>14|TRBV4-3|-
CASSQDWREETQYF
>15|TRBV19|-
CASIRLADYTGELFF
>17|TRBV4-3|-
CASSQHYTGTGDNEQFF
>18|TRBV24-1|-
CATSDTGVSILGNGEQFF
>15|TRBV2|-
CASSERTGGYNEQFF
>13|TRBV5-1|few
CASSSSLKEIAFF
>16|TRBV5-1|-
CASSLSPSGAGETQYF
>16|TRBV19|-
CASSIRLTQGRNIQYF
>19|TRBV19|-
CASSIRPGQGASTTYEQYF
>14|TRBV2|-
CASSDTQITGELFF
>18|TRBV15|-
CATSRDFPLSEEVEKLFF
>18|TRBV6-4|-
CASSDSWGEGFSNQPQHF
>20|TRBV6-4|-
CASSGSGTSGRTANTGELFF
>14|TRBV6-1|few
CASSEGPYNSPLHF
>15|TRBV18|-
CASSPGGTRGYEQYF
>15|TRBV9|-
CASSPNGWGEDTQYF
>13|TRBV6-5|-
CASSSDGTDTQYF
>15|TRBV4-2|-
CASSQASGGPYEQYF
>15|TRBV6-5|-
CASSYPGTENSPLHF
>15|TRBV7-9|-
CASSWSAGEGTEAFF
>16|TRBV7-3|once
CASSATSGFGNEKLFF
>16|TRBV24-1|once
CATSDPSPGLQETQYF
>13|TRBV6-2/TRBV6-3|-
CASSYFRGEKLFF
>13|TRBV30|few
CAWTVNSGNTIYF
>13|TRBV11-3|-
CASSSREYSEQYF
>16|TRBV9|-
CASSPRGPSVTDTQYF
>16|TRBV5-4|-
CASSWGAGTSTDTQYF
>13|TRBV4-1|-
CASSQELGLEQFF
>17|TRBV7-3|-
CASSSPTSPLGANVLTF
>12|TRBV2|few
CASASDNQPQHF
>13|TRBV2|few
CASRSRGFAEAFF
>15|TRBV4-1|-
CASSQVDERGNEQFF
>15|TRBV27|few
CASSSPSMGQETQYF